This entry lists 21 T cell receptor beta chains sequenced from one sample in a study of shared clonotypes between healthy human individuals. The table came from immunoSEQ multiplex PCR; TCRdb's copy has only in-frame clones and leaves some out. This sample yields around 120,000 clones, of which around 64% are seen a single time; approximately 25% belongs to the top ten. Sequencing used memory CD8+ T cells sorted from blood. Regarding subset: CD45RO+ cells pooled with CCR7-negative TemRA cells. All receptors come from a woman aged 25-40 years in good health.

The V gene is TRBV4-1, the J gene TRBJ2-4; 10 nucleotides agree with TRBD2. Per germline, CDR1 MGHRA and CDR2 YSYEKL. The CDR3 totals 15 residues. With V trimmed by 0 bases and J by 9 bases, 5 bases remained unmatched. This CDR3 reads CASSQERTSGSIQYF. CDR3 sequence (DNA): TGCGCCAGCAGCCAAGAACGGACTAGCGGAAGCATTCAGTACTTC.

V is TRBV2 and J is TRBJ2-4, with D maybe TRBD1 (6 bases). This CDR3 spans 15 amino acids. Germline CDR1 and CDR2: SNHLY and FYNNEI. The V gene lost 6 bases and the J gene lost 0 bases, with 12 bases spanning the gap. DNA of the CDR3: TGTGCCAGCAGGATACAGGGCGCAGCCAAAAACATTCAGTACTTC. Protein sequence: CASRIQGAAKNIQYF.

V and J are TRBV14 and TRBJ2-7, with TRBD2 identical over 10 bases. The CDR3 is made up of 17 amino acids. The V gene end was trimmed by 0 bases and the J gene end by 4 bases; junction bases not matched to a gene: 9. The germline V gene has CDR1 SGHDN and CDR2 FVKESK. The CDR3 DNA reads as TGTGCCAGCAGCCAAGATTTAGGGCTAGCGGGAGCTTACGAGCAGTACTTC. Translating it yields CASSQDLGLAGAYEQYF.

Regarding this clone: Since a much larger clone is just one base distant, this may be a read error. The chain combines TRBV6-1 with TRBJ2-7; D may match TRBD1 or TRBD2 (5 bases each). The V gene lost 7 bases and the J gene lost 5 bases, with 15 bases spanning the gap. The length of the CDR3 is 13 residues. Germline V gene lookup returns CDR1 MNHNS and CDR2 SASEGT. The CDR3 coding sequence is TGTGCCAGCATGCCTTTGTGGGGGAACGAGCAGTACTTC. This encodes CASMPLWGNEQYF.

The rearrangement uses TRBV2 and TRBJ1-4; 8 bases agree with TRBD1. This CDR3 region has 14 residues. Germline CDR1 SNHLY, CDR2 FYNNEI. V was pared by 3 bases and J by 8 bases, with 5 bases of the junction left unmatched. The CDR3 loop reads CASSDRTGLEKLFF. CDR3 in DNA: TGTGCCAGCAGTGACCGGACAGGGTTGGAAAAACTGTTTTTT.

The chain couples TRBV28 to TRBJ2-2, with 12 bases matching TRBD2. CDR1 is MDHEN, CDR2 SYDVKM, per germline. This CDR3 has 18 residues. Trimming removed 4 bases from V and 0 bases from J; junction bases left unmatched: 6. Written as DNA, the CDR3 is TGTGCCAGCAGTTCCCAACTAGCGGGAGGCACGAACACCGGGGAGCTGTTTTTT. Protein sequence: CASSSQLAGGTNTGELFF.

This chain links TRBV28 with TRBJ2-7; perhaps D is TRBD1 or TRBD2 (5 bases each). V lost 6 bases to trimming and J lost 4 bases, with 13 bases between them. Germline CDR1 and CDR2: MDHEN and SYDVKM. The CDR3 consists of 13 residues. The DNA for the CDR3 is TGTGCCAGCAGCGGGACGCCATTTTACGAGCAGTACTTC. Translating gives CASSGTPFYEQYF.

The V and J genes are TRBV5-1 and TRBJ2-1; D perhaps matches TRBD2 (5 bases). CDR1 SGHRS and CDR2 YFSETQ come from the germline V gene. This CDR3 is 15 amino acids long. The V and J ends lost 3 bases and 0 bases respectively, with 10 bases between them. The CDR3 loop reads CASSSDSSSYNEQFF. The DNA of the CDR3 is TGCGCCAGCAGCTCGGACTCGAGCTCCTACAATGAGCAGTTCTTC.

V usage is TRBV6-4 and J usage is TRBJ2-7; 9 bases line up with TRBD2. The length of the CDR3 is 15 residues. CDR1 is MRHNA, CDR2 SNTAGT, per germline. V lost 0 bases, J lost 7 bases, and 7 bases stayed unmatched. The CDR3 DNA is TGTGCCAGCAGTGACTCGGAACCGGGACTAGCTGAGCAGTACTTC. Its protein product is CASSDSEPGLAEQYF.

The chain combines TRBV19 with TRBJ1-5; 10 positions match TRBD1. Germline assignment: CDR1 LNHDA and CDR2 SQIVND (reference sequence). V trimming: 8 bases; J trimming: 3 bases; junction bases outside the gene matches: 10. This CDR3 spans 16 amino acids. In DNA form, the CDR3 reads TGTGCCAGTGCCCTGACGGGACAGGGGAACAATCAGCCCCAGCATTTT. Its translation: CASALTGQGNNQPQHF.

The chain recombines TRBV16 with TRBJ1-4; D remains unclear. In germline, CDR1 is KGHSY, CDR2 FQNENV. The ends were cut back, 0 bases at V and 5 bases at J, with 4 bases in the middle. The CDR3 has 13 amino acids. This CDR3 is CASSQSQNEKLFF. For the CDR3, the DNA is TGTGCCAGCAGCCAATCTCAAAATGAAAAACTGTTTTTT. Full variable domain (outside the CDR3, taken from reference TRBV16 and TRBJ1-4): GEEVAQTPKHLVRGEGQKAKLYCAPIKGHSYVFWYQQVLKNEFKFLISFQNENVFDETGMPKERFSAKCLPNSPCSLEIQATKLEDSAVYFCASSQSQNEKLFFGSGTQLSVL.

This clone showed up many times. The chain employs TRBV2 and TRBJ1-1; the D gene is possibly TRBD1 (5 bases). The germline V gene encodes CDR1 SNHLY and CDR2 FYNNEI. Between the trimmed V and J ends, which lost 7 bases and 5 bases, there was a span of 8 bases. This CDR3 contains 11 residues. CDR3 sequence: CASKGTTEAFF. As DNA, the CDR3 is TGTGCCAGCAAGGGGACGACTGAAGCTTTCTTT.

Details on this clone: The CDR3 does not close with the conserved phenylalanine or tryptophan, likely indicating a read error. The DNA is omitted, as the CDR3 cannot be located on it reliably, and the CDR3 follows TCRdb's listing. The V gene is TRBV2, the J gene TRBJ1-2. Germline lookup yields CDR1 SNHLY and CDR2 FYNNEI. The CDR3 spans 9 residues, counting both ends. CDR3 residues: CASGPPAKI.

The chain has TRBV5-1 and TRBJ2-1, with TRBD1 matching over 8 bases. The CDR3 loop spans 15 amino acids. The germline CDR1 and CDR2 sequences are SGHRS and YFSETQ. Unmatched junction bases numbered 9, after V lost 1 base and J lost 9 bases. The CDR3 sequence: CASSLWTGHSGEQFF. Here the CDR3 DNA reads TGCGCCAGCAGCTTGTGGACAGGGCATTCTGGTGAGCAGTTCTTC.

This clone was counted only a few times. The chain joins TRBV6-1 to TRBJ1-3, with D hard to call. In germline, CDR1 is MNHNS, CDR2 SASEGT. The CDR3 consists of 14 residues. V lost 4 bases and J lost 0, with 7 bases in between. The DNA for the CDR3 is TGTGCCAGCAGTGTTAAGGACTCTGGAAACACCATATATTTT. Residues: CASSVKDSGNTIYF.

This clone was picked up a small number of times. The V gene is TRBV19, the J gene TRBJ1-5; no reliable D call. CDR1 is LNHDA, CDR2 SQIVND, per germline (reference sequence). Trimming cost V 3 bases and J 5 bases, with 8 bases left between them. The length of the CDR3 is 13 residues. CDR3 sequence (DNA): TGTGCCAGTAGTATCGAGTTGGATCAGCCCCAGCATTTT. Its protein product is CASSIELDQPQHF.

V is TRBV25-1 and J is TRBJ2-7; 7 nucleotides line up with TRBD2. The V and J ends lost 4 bases and 6 bases, in that order; junction bases with no gene match: 18. The CDR3 spans 17 residues. Germline loops: CDR1 MGHDK, CDR2 SYGVNS. CDR3 sequence: CASSGPSAGGRGVEQYF. The DNA of the CDR3 is TGTGCCAGCAGTGGTCCCTCCGCGGGCGGGAGAGGGGTCGAGCAGTACTTC.

J is TRBJ2-7 and V is TRBV10-1; 13 bases line up with TRBD2. Germline V gene lookup returns CDR1 WNHNN and CDR2 SYGVQD (reference sequence). Losses at the gene ends were 6 bases for V and 7 bases for J; bases not matched to a gene: 9. The CDR3 covers 15 residues. The CDR3 protein is CASSDGLAGAREQYF. In DNA form, the CDR3 reads TGCGCCAGCAGCGACGGACTAGCGGGAGCTCGAGAGCAGTACTTC.

CDR3: CASSYPGGELFF. The CDR3 region has the DNA TGCGCCAGCAGTTATCCGGGCGGGGAGCTGTTTTTT. This chain joins TRBV5-1 and TRBJ2-2; D is uncertain. Germline V gene data show CDR1 as SGHRS and CDR2 as YFSETQ. The CDR3 totals 12 residues. Trimming took off 5 bases at V and 7 bases at J, with 9 bases between the two ends.

The table lists this clone with many counts. V usage is TRBV19 and J usage is TRBJ2-3; the D gene could be TRBD1 or TRBD2 (5 bases each). Deletions cut 5 bases from V and 8 bases from J, with 17 bases between. The CDR3 is 14 residues long. Looked up from germline, CDR1 is LNHDA and CDR2 is SQIVND (reference sequence). This CDR3 is CASSAGTSGGTQYF. In DNA form, the CDR3 reads TGTGCCAGTAGTGCCGGGACGAGCGGTGGTACGCAGTATTTT. Using reference TRBV19 and TRBJ2-3 for the parts outside the CDR3, the full variable domain is DGGITQSPKYLFRKEGQNVTLSCEQNLNHDAMYWYRQDPGQGLRLIYYSQIVNDFQKGDIAEGYSVSREKKESFPLTVTSAQKNPTAFYLCASSAGTSGGTQYFGPGTRLTVL.

This clone was counted between two and nine times. V is TRBV29-1 and J is TRBJ2-7, with D unclear. The CDR3 runs 13 residues. Germline CDR1 is SQVTM and CDR2 is ANQGSEA. Trimming removed 4 bases at V and 1 base at J, with 11 bases between. The CDR3 region is CSVVASESYEQYF. Written as DNA, the CDR3 is TGCAGCGTTGTCGCGTCGGAGTCCTACGAGCAGTACTTC.